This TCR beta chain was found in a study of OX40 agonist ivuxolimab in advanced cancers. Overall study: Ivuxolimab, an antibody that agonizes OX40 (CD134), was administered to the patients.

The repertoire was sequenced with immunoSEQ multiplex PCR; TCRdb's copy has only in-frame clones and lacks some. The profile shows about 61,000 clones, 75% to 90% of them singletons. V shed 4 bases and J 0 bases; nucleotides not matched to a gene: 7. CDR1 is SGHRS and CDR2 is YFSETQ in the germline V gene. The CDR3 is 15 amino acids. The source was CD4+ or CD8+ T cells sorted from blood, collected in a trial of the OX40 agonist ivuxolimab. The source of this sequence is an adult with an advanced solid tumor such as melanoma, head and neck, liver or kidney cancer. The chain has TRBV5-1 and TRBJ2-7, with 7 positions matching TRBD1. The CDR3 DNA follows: TGCGCCAGCAGCCTTGGACAGGAGAGCTCCTACGAGCAGTACTTC. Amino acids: CASSLGQESSYEQYF.